This T cell receptor (beta chain) stems from a study of cytomegalovirus exposure and HLA in healthy donors. Study-level information: In terms of ancestry, the Caucasian-associated cluster contained 80% to 90% of the approximately 430 genotyped donors.

60 Vbeta and 13 Jbeta primers were used in PCR. Profiling relied on immunoSEQ multiplex PCR, and the TCRdb table lists in-frame clones only, not all of them. The sample yields approximately 160,000 clones, 80% seen once. V shed 4 bases, J shed 7 bases, and the junction held 9 bases outside the gene matches. Germline CDR1 reads SQVTM; CDR2 reads ANQGSEA. This CDR3 has 14 residues. The source is a woman in her 50s in good health and CMV-seropositive. Source material: PBMCs. The V call is TRBV29-1, the J call TRBJ2-2; TRBD2 matches 7 bases. CDR3 in amino acids: CSVGRSGRDGELFF. The CDR3 DNA is TGCAGCGTTGGAAGGTCGGGGAGGGACGGGGAGCTGTTTTTT.